This T cell receptor (beta chain) was captured by sequencing in a study of T cell changes during pregnancy in multiple sclerosis. The CDR3 is 14 amino acids. The germline CDR1 and CDR2 sequences are MNHEY and SMNVEV (reference sequence). V shed 0 bases and J shed 2 bases, with 8 bases lying between them. The assay was immunoSEQ multiplex PCR, and TCRdb's table has in-frame clones only and misses some. Among 65,000 to 70,000 clones, 85% to 95% were seen once, and the ten largest hold just under 2%. The J gene is TRBJ2-7, the V gene TRBV27; D is unclear. The source is a female donor in good health, enrolled as a control in a pregnancy study. Source: peripheral blood, taken in the third trimester of pregnancy. The chain's CDR3 is CASSLSIWPYEQYF. As DNA, the CDR3 is TGTGCCAGCAGTTTATCTATTTGGCCCTACGAGCAGTACTTC.